This T cell receptor (beta chain) was profiled in a study of T cell responses to AZD1222 COVID-19 vaccine. Germline V gene data show CDR1 as SGHKS and CDR2 as YYEKEE (reference sequence). The V and J ends lost 8 bases and 4 bases, in that order; junction bases with no gene match: 8. The CDR3 has 14 amino acids. The protocol was immunoSEQ multiplex PCR, while the TCRdb copy is restricted to in-frame clones and leaves out a portion. The table records around 77,000 clones, 86% of them present only once. This clonotype originated in an adult in good health. The sequencing used peripheral blood, collected on day 0 of AZD1222 vaccination. This chain uses TRBV5-5 with TRBJ2-3, with 9 nucleotides matching TRBD1. The CDR3 reads CASAFGTGPDTQYF. In nucleotides, the CDR3 is TGTGCCAGTGCCTTTGGGACAGGGCCAGATACGCAGTATTTT.